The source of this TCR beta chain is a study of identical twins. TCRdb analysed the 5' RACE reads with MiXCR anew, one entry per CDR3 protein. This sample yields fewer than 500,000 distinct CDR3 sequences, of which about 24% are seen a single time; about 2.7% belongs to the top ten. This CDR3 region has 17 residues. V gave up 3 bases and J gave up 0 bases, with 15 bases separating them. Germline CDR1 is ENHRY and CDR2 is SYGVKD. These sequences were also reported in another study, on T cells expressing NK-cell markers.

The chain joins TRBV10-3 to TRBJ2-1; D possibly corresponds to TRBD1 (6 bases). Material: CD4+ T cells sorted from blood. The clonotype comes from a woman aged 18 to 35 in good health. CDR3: CAISEMRGSNSYNEQFF. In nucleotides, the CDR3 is TGTGCCATCAGTGAAATGAGGGGGAGCAACTCCTACAATGAGCAGTTCTTC.